The following is a T cell receptor beta chain sequence with its context. Data came from immunoSEQ multiplex PCR; TCRdb stores just in-frame clones and leaves some out. Here the sample spans over 150,000 clones, 70% to 90% being singletons. The CDR3 has 12 amino acids. Germline CDR1 is SGHNT and CDR2 is YYREEE (reference sequence). V dropped 3 bases and J dropped 7 bases, with 9 bases sitting between them. This specimen comes from a study of cytomegalovirus exposure and HLA in healthy donors. The source of this sequence is a human donor in good health. The chain combines TRBV5-4 with TRBJ2-3; no clear D. Sequenced material: PBMCs. The CDR3 nucleotides read TGTGCCAGCAGCTCCGATTACAATACGCAGTATTTT. This sequence encodes CASSSDYNTQYF.